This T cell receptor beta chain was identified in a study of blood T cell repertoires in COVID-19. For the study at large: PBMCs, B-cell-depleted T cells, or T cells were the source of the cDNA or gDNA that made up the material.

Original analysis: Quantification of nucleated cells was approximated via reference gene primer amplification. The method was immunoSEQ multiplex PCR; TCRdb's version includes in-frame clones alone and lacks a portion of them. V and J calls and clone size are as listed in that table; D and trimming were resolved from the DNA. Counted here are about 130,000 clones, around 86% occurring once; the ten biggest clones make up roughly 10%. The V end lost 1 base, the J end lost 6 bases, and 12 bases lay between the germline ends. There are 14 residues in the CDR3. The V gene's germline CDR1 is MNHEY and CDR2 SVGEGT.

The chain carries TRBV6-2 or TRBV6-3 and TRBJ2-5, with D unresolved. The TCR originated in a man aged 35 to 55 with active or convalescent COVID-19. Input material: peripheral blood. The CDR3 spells CASSYLAAWKTQYF. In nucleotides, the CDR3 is TGTGCCAGCAGTTACTTGGCGGCGTGGAAGACCCAGTACTTC.